The source of this T cell receptor (beta chain) is a study of T-cell memory formation after mild COVID-19. Study details: The study found TCR clusters largely donor specific. The study, taken as a whole, reports: Shrinking CD4+ clones were chiefly CM and EM; CD8+ ones were chiefly EMRA. Nothing showed for sure that second-wave clones peaking on day 37 were SARS-CoV-2 specific. Several responding clones turned up in pre-infection memory, indicating that cross-reactive memory may have taken part.

This clonotype was counted a few times. Its antigen is unknown. One entry per CDR3 protein results from TCRdb running MiXCR on the 5' RACE reads. The table includes roughly 300,000 distinct CDR3 sequences, approximately 7.6% detected once. The CDR3 is 17 residues long. The V and J ends lost 1 base and 0 bases respectively, with 17 bases between them. CDR1 is SQVTM, CDR2 ANQGSEA, per germline. The sequence derives from a man aged 18 to 29 who had mild COVID-19 (a few samples of this study predate the infection). Cell type and time point are not known. The V and J genes are TRBV29-1 and TRBJ2-3; D remains ambiguous. The sample comprised PBMCs or a T cell subset sorted from them (not recorded which). The CDR3 sequence is CSVEGGLGFRSTDTQYF. The CDR3 nucleotides are TGCAGCGTTGAAGGGGGTCTTGGATTTCGGAGCACAGATACGCAGTATTTT.